This TCR beta chain stems from a study of blood T cell repertoires in COVID-19 (TCRdb year 2020). Looking at the study overall: Samples covering the acute and convalescent phases of COVID-19 were provided by collaborators in the United States, Italy and Spain. The material from the prospective study consisted of cDNA or gDNA derived from T cells, B-cell-depleted T cells, or PBMCs. Subjects who had been exposed to COVID-19, were actively infected with it, or had recovered from it provided the deeply sampled blood TCRbeta repertoires that made up the dataset. The repertoires were released in a freely available public database intended as a resource for research on the immune response to SARS-CoV-2. The samples were drawn from two sources: the first 160 participants of the ongoing ImmuneRACE study, and 950 to 1,500 subjects contributed by 6 global collaborators. The sample metadata nearly always contained a de-identified subject ID, COVID-19 status, age in years and sex. Where available, HLA class I and class II types were obtained from metadata supplied by the sample provider rather than from assay-based typing.

CDR3 length: 15 amino acids, cysteine to phenylalanine. The read is trimmed to its CDR3 DNA, 45 bases read in frame from base 1. V is clipped by 0 bases and J by 3 bases, and the sequence between their germline boundaries is 7 bases long. Taken from the germline V gene, the CDR1 and CDR2 loops are SGHRS and YFSETQ. What the authors observed across the whole study: Clinical and demographic metadata were provided uncurated, with the amount varying by source and participant.

Whole blood was collected in K2EDTA tubes by collaborating institutions according to the institutions' own protocols. Collaborator samples were shipped for TCRbeta analysis as frozen whole blood, isolated PBMCs, or DNA extracted from either sample type. TCRbeta CDR3 regions were amplified from genomic DNA by means of the immunoSEQ Assay, a bias-controlled multiplex PCR. The original pipeline was this. Nucleated cell counts per sample were estimated from amplification of reference gene primers within the assay. To quantify the absolute abundance of each unique TCRbeta CDR3 rearrangement, sequence reads were collapsed and filtered. For each sample, productive Simpson clonality was calculated as the square root of Simpson's diversity index across productive rearrangements. TCRdb took over this immuneACCESS table, retaining in-frame rearrangements with V and J assigned. Such tables are incomplete; in checked studies, under half of the missing clones stem from an unresolved V gene, and the remainder is unexplained. V, J and clone size are those of that table, while D and trimming were read from the DNA. In all, the sample holds some 170,000 clones, and roughly 90% of those were seen once. In total, the top ten clones hold roughly a sixth of the sample.

Points on this clone: Which antigen it targets is not known. Base qualities were left out, and no much larger clone turns up one base away.

This TCR was sampled from a man aged 60-69 years with active or convalescent COVID-19. The rearrangement combines TRBV5-1 with TRBJ1-6; the D gene remains uncertain. Sequences were obtained from peripheral blood. The CDR3 is CASSLVDNYNSPLHF. The nucleotide sequence is TGCGCCAGCAGCTTGGTAGACAACTATAATTCACCCCTCCACTTT. The variable domain in full, with residues beyond the CDR3 obtained from the reference TRBV5-1 and TRBJ1-6 genes, is KAGVTQTPRYLIKTRGQQVTLSCSPISGHRSVSWYQQTPGQGLQFLFEYFSETQRNKGNFPGRFSGRQFSNSRSEMNVSTLELGDSALYLCASSLVDNYNSPLHFGNGTRLTVT.